This T cell receptor (beta chain) was identified in a study of T-cell memory formation after mild COVID-19. Study-level background: Across donors, TCR clusters were largely donor specific. Study-level points and caveats: Largely, contracting CD4+ clones fell within CM and EM, and contracting CD8+ clones within EMRA. From day 15 to 85, contracting clones were balanced between CD4 and CD8, whereas later expanders leaned toward CD4+.

In the case of this clonotype: Its antigen is unknown.

TCRdb reprocessed the 5' RACE reads with MiXCR, giving one entry per CDR3 protein. The data show roughly 250,000 distinct CDR3 sequences, about 16% seen once. V lost 6 bases and J lost 7, with 13 bases in between. The CDR3 contains 13 residues. Germline CDR1 MNHEY, CDR2 SVGAGI. The sample taken for sequencing was PBMCs or a T cell subset sorted from them (not recorded which). The chain has TRBV6-5 and TRBJ1-5; D is ambiguous. The TCR sequence derives from a man aged 18 to 35 who had mild COVID-19 (a few samples of this study predate the infection). Cell type and time point are not known. CDR3 in amino acids: CASSLDGLQPQHF. The CDR3 nucleotides read TGTGCCAGCAGCCTCGACGGCTTACAGCCCCAGCATTTT.